This T cell receptor (beta chain) emerged from a study of blood T cell repertoires in COVID-19. Study details: Material from acute and convalescent COVID-19 was sourced from the United States, Italy and Spain.

Clones were sequenced by immunoSEQ multiplex PCR, and TCRdb holds only the in-frame ones, with some missing. The sample consists of 150,000 to 200,000 clones, around 87% of them appearing once. The sample taken for sequencing was peripheral blood. The receptor was isolated from a woman of 80 years or more in a cohort sampled during active or convalescent COVID-19.

The CDR3 nucleotides are TGCAGCGTTTTAGGACAGGAGGGTTCACCCCTCCACTTT. Protein sequence: CSVLGQEGSPLHF. The chain combines TRBV29-1 with TRBJ1-6; 7 bases match TRBD1. The CDR3 covers 13 residues. V dropped 5 bases and J dropped 9; count of bases not matched to a gene: 7. CDR1 and CDR2 from the germline V gene are SQVTM and ANQGSEA.